This is a list of T cell receptor beta chains from one sample in a study of shared clonotypes between healthy human individuals. The protocol was immunoSEQ multiplex PCR, while the TCRdb copy is restricted to in-frame clones and leaves out a portion. The repertoire has about 380,000 clones, approximately 97% of them found once; the top ten carry 0.32%. The sequenced sample consisted of memory CD8+ T cells sorted from blood. These receptors originate from a man aged 30 to 45 in good health. Both conserved end residues are part of each CDR3. Fields, in order: CDR3 DNA, CDR3 protein, V gene, D gene, J gene, clone size. D genes are given only for firm matches. Expanded clones are given a class, and other clones once, few, many or no size at all.

CDR3nt: TGTGCCAGTAGTTCCCGTTGGGAGATGAACACTGAAGCTTTCTTT
CDR3aa: CASSSRWEMNTEAFF
v_gene: TRBV19
d_gene: NA
j_gene: TRBJ1-1
abundance: NA

CDR3nt: TGTGCCAGCAGTTACGGGGGTATTCTAAAAGAGACCCAGTACTTC
CDR3aa: CASSYGGILKETQYF
v_gene: TRBV6-6
d_gene: NA
j_gene: TRBJ2-5
abundance: once

CDR3nt: TGTGCCATCAGTGACAGCTACGAGCAGTACTTC
CDR3aa: CAISDSYEQYF
v_gene: TRBV10-3
d_gene: NA
j_gene: TRBJ2-7
abundance: NA

CDR3nt: TGTGCCAGCAGCCCAGAGACAGGGGAAGAGCAGTACTTC
CDR3aa: CASSPETGEEQYF
v_gene: TRBV11-3
d_gene: TRBD1
j_gene: TRBJ2-7
abundance: NA

CDR3nt: TGTGCCAGCAGTTCCGTCGCGGGAGTAGGAGAGACCCAGTACTTC
CDR3aa: CASSSVAGVGETQYF
v_gene: TRBV27
d_gene: TRBD2
j_gene: TRBJ2-5
abundance: NA

CDR3nt: TGTGCCAGCTCACCATCGGGGCACTTCCTCTATGGCTACACCTTC
CDR3aa: CASSPSGHFLYGYTF
v_gene: TRBV18
d_gene: NA
j_gene: TRBJ1-2
abundance: NA

CDR3nt: TGTGCCTGGAGGTCCAACACCGGGGAGCTGTTTTTT
CDR3aa: CAWRSNTGELFF
v_gene: TRBV30
d_gene: NA
j_gene: TRBJ2-2
abundance: NA

CDR3nt: TGTGCCTGGAGGATCAGGGGGCCCTCTGGAAACACCATATATTTT
CDR3aa: CAWRIRGPSGNTIYF
v_gene: TRBV30
d_gene: TRBD1
j_gene: TRBJ1-3
abundance: NA

CDR3nt: TGTGCCAGCACCGGAGCGGGAGGGCTCGATGAGCAGTTCTTC
CDR3aa: CASTGAGGLDEQFF
v_gene: TRBV6-6
d_gene: TRBD2
j_gene: TRBJ2-1
abundance: once

CDR3nt: TGTGCCAGCAGGCGGCTAGAGACCACCGGGGAGCTGTTTTTT
CDR3aa: CASRRLETTGELFF
v_gene: TRBV6-1
d_gene: NA
j_gene: TRBJ2-2
abundance: NA

CDR3nt: TGTGCCAGCTCACAGGAACGGGACATGGAGTTCTTC
CDR3aa: CASSQERDMEFF
v_gene: TRBV18
d_gene: NA
j_gene: TRBJ2-1
abundance: NA

CDR3nt: TGTGCCTGGAGTGTGAAGGGAAATCAGCCCCAGCATTTT
CDR3aa: CAWSVKGNQPQHF
v_gene: TRBV30
d_gene: NA
j_gene: TRBJ1-5
abundance: once

CDR3nt: TGTGCCAGCAGCTTAGACGGTTCGAGACACCTAAATGAAAAACTGTTTTTT
CDR3aa: CASSLDGSRHLNEKLFF
v_gene: TRBV11-2
d_gene: NA
j_gene: TRBJ1-4
abundance: NA

CDR3nt: TGTGCCAGCAGCTCACGGGACAGACTAGATACGCAGTATTTT
CDR3aa: CASSSRDRLDTQYF
v_gene: TRBV11-1
d_gene: TRBD1
j_gene: TRBJ2-3
abundance: once

CDR3nt: TGTGCCAGCAGTTTTTACGCTGGTGAGCAGTTCTTC
CDR3aa: CASSFYAGEQFF
v_gene: TRBV28
d_gene: NA
j_gene: TRBJ2-1
abundance: NA

CDR3nt: TGTGCCAGCAGCGAAGGGGACAGGTCGGGATTGGGTGAAAAACTGTTTTTT
CDR3aa: CASSEGDRSGLGEKLFF
v_gene: TRBV5-4
d_gene: TRBD1
j_gene: TRBJ1-4
abundance: NA

CDR3nt: TGTGCCAGTACCCCGGCAGGGGGCAACTATGGCTACACCTTC
CDR3aa: CASTPAGGNYGYTF
v_gene: TRBV19
d_gene: TRBD1
j_gene: TRBJ1-2
abundance: NA

CDR3nt: TGTGCCAGCAGTTTCCTGCTGACAGGACATACGAGCAATCAGCCCCAGCATTTT
CDR3aa: CASSFLLTGHTSNQPQHF
v_gene: TRBV28
d_gene: NA
j_gene: TRBJ1-5
abundance: NA

CDR3nt: TGTGCCACCAGCAGAGATGGGAACGGCTACACCTTC
CDR3aa: CATSRDGNGYTF
v_gene: TRBV15
d_gene: NA
j_gene: TRBJ1-2
abundance: NA

CDR3nt: TGCAGCGTTGAACTAGCGGGAGGTGAGACCCAGTACTTC
CDR3aa: CSVELAGGETQYF
v_gene: TRBV29-1
d_gene: TRBD2
j_gene: TRBJ2-5
abundance: NA

CDR3nt: TGTGCCAGCAGCCAGGCTACAGGGGAGAGGGAAAAACTGTTTTTT
CDR3aa: CASSQATGEREKLFF
v_gene: TRBV4-2
d_gene: TRBD1
j_gene: TRBJ1-4
abundance: NA

CDR3nt: TGCGCCAGCAGCCTACAGGGTAGCTACACCTTC
CDR3aa: CASSLQGSYTF
v_gene: TRBV5-1
d_gene: NA
j_gene: TRBJ1-2
abundance: NA

CDR3nt: NA
CDR3aa: CASSFFAGGNEQYF
v_gene: TRBV12-1
d_gene: NA
j_gene: TRBJ2-7
abundance: NA

CDR3nt: TGTGCCAGCAGTAAACTAGGGAATGAGCAGTTCTTC
CDR3aa: CASSKLGNEQFF
v_gene: TRBV25-1
d_gene: NA
j_gene: TRBJ2-1
abundance: NA

CDR3nt: TGTGCCAGCAATACAGGGGGCTTCAATCAGCCCCAGCATTTT
CDR3aa: CASNTGGFNQPQHF
v_gene: TRBV6-1
d_gene: TRBD1
j_gene: TRBJ1-5
abundance: NA

CDR3nt: TGTGCCAGCAGCGTTGGGACAGGGGGCTACAATGAGCAGTTCTTC
CDR3aa: CASSVGTGGYNEQFF
v_gene: TRBV9
d_gene: TRBD1
j_gene: TRBJ2-1
abundance: NA

CDR3nt: TGTGCCAGCAGTTACAAGGCTGAAGCTTTCTTT
CDR3aa: CASSYKAEAFF
v_gene: TRBV6-5
d_gene: NA
j_gene: TRBJ1-1
abundance: NA

CDR3nt: TGCGCCAGCAGTCCCCCCGGAAGGGATCTAAAGAACCTCTACGAGCAGTACTTC
CDR3aa: CASSPPGRDLKNLYEQYF
v_gene: TRBV4-1
d_gene: NA
j_gene: TRBJ2-7
abundance: once

CDR3nt: TGTGCCAGCAGCCCGTGGGGCATTTACGAGCAGTACTTC
CDR3aa: CASSPWGIYEQYF
v_gene: TRBV11-2
d_gene: NA
j_gene: TRBJ2-7
abundance: NA

CDR3nt: TGCGCCAGCAGCCCCAATCGCATGGCGGGGCGCTCCTACGAGCAGTACTTC
CDR3aa: CASSPNRMAGRSYEQYF
v_gene: TRBV4-1
d_gene: NA
j_gene: TRBJ2-7
abundance: NA

CDR3nt: TGTGCCAGCAGTAAAAACAGGGGCGAGCAGTACTTC
CDR3aa: CASSKNRGEQYF
v_gene: TRBV6-5
d_gene: TRBD1
j_gene: TRBJ2-7
abundance: NA

CDR3nt: TGTGCCAGTAGTATAAAGGCCCGACTAGCGGGAGCCAATGAGCAGTTCTTC
CDR3aa: CASSIKARLAGANEQFF
v_gene: TRBV19
d_gene: TRBD2
j_gene: TRBJ2-1
abundance: NA

CDR3nt: TGTGCCAGTAGTAACTACAGGGGAATCTACGAGCAGTACTTC
CDR3aa: CASSNYRGIYEQYF
v_gene: TRBV19
d_gene: TRBD1
j_gene: TRBJ2-7
abundance: NA

CDR3nt: TGTGCCATCAGTGATACAGGGATGGGCACTGAAGCTTTCTTT
CDR3aa: CAISDTGMGTEAFF
v_gene: TRBV10-3
d_gene: NA
j_gene: TRBJ1-1
abundance: NA

CDR3nt: TGTGCCTGGAGTGTAGCCGGGACCAGACGGGGTGAGCAGTTCTTC
CDR3aa: CAWSVAGTRRGEQFF
v_gene: TRBV30
d_gene: NA
j_gene: TRBJ2-1
abundance: NA

CDR3nt: TGCGCCAGCAGCCTGATAGCGGGAGCGGTGAGGAATGAGCAGTTCTTC
CDR3aa: CASSLIAGAVRNEQFF
v_gene: TRBV4-1
d_gene: TRBD2
j_gene: TRBJ2-1
abundance: NA

CDR3nt: TGTGCCATCAGTGAGGTAGACTACGAGCAGTACTTC
CDR3aa: CAISEVDYEQYF
v_gene: TRBV10-3
d_gene: NA
j_gene: TRBJ2-7
abundance: NA

CDR3nt: TGCGCCAGCAGCTCCGGGACTAACACAGATACGCAGTATTTT
CDR3aa: CASSSGTNTDTQYF
v_gene: TRBV5-1
d_gene: TRBD2
j_gene: TRBJ2-3
abundance: NA

CDR3nt: TGTGCCAGCAGCTTAGTGAGAGAAACGGGAAACACCATATATTTT
CDR3aa: CASSLVRETGNTIYF
v_gene: TRBV7-2
d_gene: NA
j_gene: TRBJ1-3
abundance: NA

CDR3nt: TGTGCCAGCAGTTTAGTTTGGGGGGCAGAGACCCAGTACTTC
CDR3aa: CASSLVWGAETQYF
v_gene: TRBV27
d_gene: NA
j_gene: TRBJ2-5
abundance: once

CDR3nt: TGCGCCAGCAGCGCGTGGACAGGGGTTAACTATGGCTACACCTTC
CDR3aa: CASSAWTGVNYGYTF
v_gene: TRBV4-1
d_gene: TRBD1
j_gene: TRBJ1-2
abundance: NA

CDR3nt: TGTGCCATCAGAGCCTGGACAGGTTACGAGCAGTACTTC
CDR3aa: CAIRAWTGYEQYF
v_gene: TRBV10-3
d_gene: TRBD1
j_gene: TRBJ2-7
abundance: NA

CDR3nt: TGCGCCAGCAGCCAAGTTTACCTAGCGCAGACCCAGTACTTC
CDR3aa: CASSQVYLAQTQYF
v_gene: TRBV4-1
d_gene: NA
j_gene: TRBJ2-5
abundance: NA

CDR3nt: TGTGCCAGCAGCGTTGGCCCCGACAATGAAAAACTGTTTTTT
CDR3aa: CASSVGPDNEKLFF
v_gene: TRBV9
d_gene: NA
j_gene: TRBJ1-4
abundance: NA

CDR3nt: TGCAGCGTTGGGCGGACTAGCGGGAGGGCCAGGGAGCAGTACTTC
CDR3aa: CSVGRTSGRAREQYF
v_gene: TRBV29-1
d_gene: TRBD2
j_gene: TRBJ2-7
abundance: NA

CDR3nt: TGTGCCAGCAGCTTAGAGGGGGGCGGGTACGAGCAGTACTTC
CDR3aa: CASSLEGGGYEQYF
v_gene: TRBV7-9
d_gene: NA
j_gene: TRBJ2-7
abundance: NA

CDR3nt: TGTGCCAGCAGTTCTGAACCGGGACGTAGCAATGAAAAACTGTTTTTT
CDR3aa: CASSSEPGRSNEKLFF
v_gene: TRBV6-5
d_gene: NA
j_gene: TRBJ1-4
abundance: NA

CDR3nt: TGTGCCAGCAGTTTTGGACAAAACAATCAGCCCCAGCATTTT
CDR3aa: CASSFGQNNQPQHF
v_gene: TRBV6-6
d_gene: NA
j_gene: TRBJ1-5
abundance: NA

CDR3nt: TGTGCCAGCAGTTGGCTTGGACTAGTCAATGAGCAGTTCTTC
CDR3aa: CASSWLGLVNEQFF
v_gene: TRBV27
d_gene: TRBD2
j_gene: TRBJ2-1
abundance: NA

CDR3nt: TGTGCCAGTACTTGGACAGGGCTCAATCAGCCCCAGCATTTT
CDR3aa: CASTWTGLNQPQHF
v_gene: TRBV19
d_gene: TRBD1
j_gene: TRBJ1-5
abundance: NA

CDR3nt: TGCGCCAGCAGCTCCAGGGGGGCCCCCTACGAGCAGTACTTC
CDR3aa: CASSSRGAPYEQYF
v_gene: TRBV5-1
d_gene: NA
j_gene: TRBJ2-7
abundance: NA

CDR3nt: TGCGCCAGCAGTGAGTTATCCCGGTTCCTCTACGAGCAGTACTTC
CDR3aa: CASSELSRFLYEQYF
v_gene: TRBV10-2
d_gene: NA
j_gene: TRBJ2-7
abundance: NA

CDR3nt: TGTGCCAGCAGGGACCAGGGGGCGTGGGGCTACACCTTC
CDR3aa: CASRDQGAWGYTF
v_gene: TRBV28
d_gene: TRBD1
j_gene: TRBJ1-2
abundance: NA

CDR3nt: TGTGCCAGCAGCCCTGGGACAGTCGAATTCTATGGCTACACCTTC
CDR3aa: CASSPGTVEFYGYTF
v_gene: TRBV4-2
d_gene: TRBD1
j_gene: TRBJ1-2
abundance: once

CDR3nt: TGTGCCATCAGTGAGTTCAGGCTAGCGGGAGGGAATGAGCAGTTCTTC
CDR3aa: CAISEFRLAGGNEQFF
v_gene: TRBV10-3
d_gene: TRBD2
j_gene: TRBJ2-1
abundance: NA

CDR3nt: TGTGCCAGCAGTGAATTATTGAGGTACATTCAGTACTTC
CDR3aa: CASSELLRYIQYF
v_gene: TRBV2
d_gene: NA
j_gene: TRBJ2-4
abundance: once

CDR3nt: TGCAGCGTTATCCAAGGAGGGACAGATACGCAGTATTTT
CDR3aa: CSVIQGGTDTQYF
v_gene: TRBV29-1
d_gene: NA
j_gene: TRBJ2-3
abundance: NA

CDR3nt: TGTGCCAGCAGCACTAGCGGGAGAGATACGCAGTATTTT
CDR3aa: CASSTSGRDTQYF
v_gene: TRBV5-8
d_gene: TRBD2
j_gene: TRBJ2-3
abundance: NA

CDR3nt: TGTGCCAGCAGCTCAGTGCGTCCCTCGAACACCGGGGAGCTGTTTTTT
CDR3aa: CASSSVRPSNTGELFF
v_gene: TRBV7-9
d_gene: NA
j_gene: TRBJ2-2
abundance: once